This T cell receptor beta chain was sequenced during a study of shared clonotypes between healthy human individuals. Regarding this clone: Additional DNA sequences in this sample encode the identical CDR3.

CDR1 is MNHEY and CDR2 is SMNVEV in the germline V gene (reference sequence). V lost 5 bases and J 0 bases, leaving 8 bases between the germline ends. The CDR3 spans 13 residues. In the authors' methods: Filtering of immunoSEQ junctional sequences could not match full-length read filtering. Produced via immunoSEQ multiplex PCR; TCRdb's table is partial and in-frame only. V, J and clone size reflect that table, while D and trimming were determined from the DNA. The sample carries millions of clones, 85% to 95% recorded once. Terminally differentiated effector memory CD45RA+ cells were excluded by CCR7 positive selection of CD45RO-negative cells.

V usage is TRBV27 and J usage is TRBJ2-7; D gene uncertain. The sequence derives from a man between 18 and 29 years old in good health. Some clones in this sample may be carry-over from other donors' samples. Sequencing input: naive CD8+ T cells from PBMCs. This CDR3 is CASSLKSSYEQYF. DNA of the CDR3: TGTGCCAGCAGTCTCAAGAGCTCCTACGAGCAGTACTTC.